A single sample gave rise to the 7 T cell receptor beta chains below, sequenced in a study of blood T cell repertoires in COVID-19. Here immunoSEQ multiplex PCR was the method, and the copy in TCRdb shows in-frame clones only, minus some. The table lists 300,000 to 350,000 clones, 88% of them singletons. Sequencing input: peripheral blood. Receptors were obtained from a woman in her twenties or thirties with COVID-19, enrolled during active disease.

V gene TRBV18 combines with J gene TRBJ1-1; TRBD1 agrees at 11 bases. This CDR3 region has 16 residues. The germline gives CDR1 KGHSH, CDR2 LQKENI. V was pared by 5 bases and J by 5 bases, with 10 bases of the junction left unmatched. CDR3 loop: CASSVPRTGGSTEAFF. The DNA for the CDR3 is TGTGCCAGCTCAGTCCCCCGGACAGGGGGCAGTACTGAAGCTTTCTTT. Based on the CDR3 plus reference TRBV18 and TRBJ1-1, the full variable domain is NAGVMQNPRHLVRRRGQEARLRCSPMKGHSHVYWYRQLPEEGLKFMVYLQKENIIDESGMPKERFSAEFPKEGPSILRIQQVVRGDSAAYFCASSVPRTGGSTEAFFGQGTRLTVV.

This chain links TRBV11-3 with TRBJ2-5, with D possibly TRBD2 on 5 matching bases. The length of the CDR3 is 13 residues. Trimming took 3 bases from V and 1 from J, leaving 6 bases between them. Germline CDR1 and CDR2: SGHNT and YENEEA. The DNA for the CDR3 is TGTGCCAGCAGCTTCAGCGGCCAAGAGACCCAGTACTTC. It encodes CASSFSGQETQYF.

The V gene is TRBV7-2, the J gene TRBJ2-5, with 10 bases matching TRBD2. V lost 2 bases and J lost 5; bases outside the gene matches: 5. The CDR3 covers 15 residues. Germline loops: CDR1 SGHTA, CDR2 FQGNSA. The chain's CDR3 is CASSLSPSGGETQYF. In nucleotides, the CDR3 is TGTGCCAGCAGCTTATCCCCTAGCGGGGGTGAGACCCAGTACTTC.

The chain uses TRBV21-1 and TRBJ1-5; the table's D call, TRBD1, has no DNA check behind it. TRBV21-1 is classified as a pseudogene. The CDR3 spans 18 residues. CDR3 in DNA: TGTGCCAGCAGCAAGGAGATAGAGGACAGGGGCCTCAATCAGCCCCAGCATTTT. This translates into CASSKEIEDRGLNQPQHF.

V is TRBV27 and J is TRBJ1-2; D is perhaps TRBD1 (5 bases). The CDR3 consists of 15 residues. The germline V gene encodes CDR1 MNHEY and CDR2 SMNVEV (reference sequence). Trimming removed 6 bases at V and 3 bases at J, with 17 bases between. Here the CDR3 DNA reads TGTGCCAGCAGAGGACTAGGGGATTTGTACTATGGCTACACCTTC. Its translation is CASRGLGDLYYGYTF.

The gene calls are TRBV9 and TRBJ1-5; TRBD1 agrees at 8 bases. CDR3 length: 15 residues. Trimming at V came to 3 bases and at J to 3 bases, leaving 5 bases not matched to a gene. Looked up from germline, CDR1 is SGDLS and CDR2 is YYNGEE. CDR3 DNA: TGTGCCAGCAGCGGAGGGGGACAGGCCAATCAGCCCCAGCATTTT. It specifies CASSGGGQANQPQHF.

The rearrangement joins TRBV5-8 to TRBJ2-3, with D possibly being TRBD2 (5 bases). Germline assignment: CDR1 SGHTS and CDR2 YDEGEE. V gave up 4 bases and J gave up 3 bases, with 15 bases separating them. The CDR3 spans 15 residues. CDR3 sequence: CASSPLGVGTDTQYF. The CDR3 DNA is TGTGCCAGCAGCCCCCTCGGGGTAGGAACAGATACGCAGTATTTT.